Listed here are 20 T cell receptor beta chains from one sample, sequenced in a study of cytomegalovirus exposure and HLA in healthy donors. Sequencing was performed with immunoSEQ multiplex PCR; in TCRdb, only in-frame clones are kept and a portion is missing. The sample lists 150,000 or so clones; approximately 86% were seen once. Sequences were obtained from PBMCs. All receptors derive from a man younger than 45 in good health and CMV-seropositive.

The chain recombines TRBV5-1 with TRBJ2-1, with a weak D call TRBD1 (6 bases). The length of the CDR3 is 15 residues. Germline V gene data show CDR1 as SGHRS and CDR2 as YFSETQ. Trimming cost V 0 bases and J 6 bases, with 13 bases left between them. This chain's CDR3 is CASSLGQVALNEQFF. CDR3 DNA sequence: TGCGCCAGCAGCTTGGGACAGGTCGCCCTCAATGAGCAGTTCTTC.

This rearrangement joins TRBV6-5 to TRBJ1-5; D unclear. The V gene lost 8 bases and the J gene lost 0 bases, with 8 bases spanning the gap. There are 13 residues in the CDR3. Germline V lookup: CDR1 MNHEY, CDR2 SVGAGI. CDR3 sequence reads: CASGRGSNQPQHF. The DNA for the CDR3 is TGTGCCAGCGGGCGGGGTAGCAATCAGCCCCAGCATTTT.

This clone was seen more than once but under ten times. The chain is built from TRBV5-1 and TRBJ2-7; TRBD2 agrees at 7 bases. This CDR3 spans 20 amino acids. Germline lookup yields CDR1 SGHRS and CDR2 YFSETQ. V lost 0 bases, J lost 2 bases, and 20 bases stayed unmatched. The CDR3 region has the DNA TGCGCCAGCAGCTTGGCAGGGAACCTTTTAGGGAGCGGGGTTACCTACGAGCAGTACTTC. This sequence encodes CASSLAGNLLGSGVTYEQYF.

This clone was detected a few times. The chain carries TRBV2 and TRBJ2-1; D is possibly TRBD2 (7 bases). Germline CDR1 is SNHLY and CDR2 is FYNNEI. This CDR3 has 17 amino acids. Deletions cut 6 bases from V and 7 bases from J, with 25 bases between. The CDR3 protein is CASRQGGLVIEGNEQFF. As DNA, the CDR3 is TGTGCCAGCAGACAGGGAGGGTTGGTGATTGAGGGGAATGAGCAGTTCTTC. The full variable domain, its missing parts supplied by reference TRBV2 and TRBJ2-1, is EPEVTQTPSHQVTQMGQEVILRCVPISNHLYFYWYRQILGQKVEFLVSFYNNEISEKSEIFDDQFSVERPDGSNFTLKIRSTKLEDSAMYFCASRQGGLVIEGNEQFFGPGTRLTVL.

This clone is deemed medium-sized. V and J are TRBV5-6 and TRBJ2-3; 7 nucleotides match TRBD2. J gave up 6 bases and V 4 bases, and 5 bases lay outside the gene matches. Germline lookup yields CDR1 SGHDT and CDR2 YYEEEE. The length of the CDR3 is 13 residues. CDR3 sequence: CASSPGGSDTQYF. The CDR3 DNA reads TGTGCCAGCAGCCCGGGGGGTAGCGATACGCAGTATTTT.

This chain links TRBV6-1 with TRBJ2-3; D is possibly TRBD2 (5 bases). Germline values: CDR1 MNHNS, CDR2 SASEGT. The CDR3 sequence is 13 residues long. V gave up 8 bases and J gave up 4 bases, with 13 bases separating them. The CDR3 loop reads CASEKRASDTQYF. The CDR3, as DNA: TGTGCCAGCGAGAAGAGGGCTTCAGATACGCAGTATTTT.

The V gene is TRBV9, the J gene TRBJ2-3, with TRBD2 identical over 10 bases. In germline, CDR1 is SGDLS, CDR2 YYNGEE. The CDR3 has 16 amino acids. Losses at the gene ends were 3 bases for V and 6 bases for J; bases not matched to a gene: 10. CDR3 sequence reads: CASSARAGGLMDTQYF. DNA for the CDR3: TGTGCCAGCAGCGCCCGAGCGGGGGGGCTCATGGATACGCAGTATTTT.

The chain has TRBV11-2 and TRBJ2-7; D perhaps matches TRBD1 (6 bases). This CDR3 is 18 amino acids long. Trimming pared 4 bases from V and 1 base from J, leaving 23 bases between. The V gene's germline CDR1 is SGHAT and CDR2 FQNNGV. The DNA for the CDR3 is TGTGCCAGCAGCTCTCCCCTACTGGACAGTGCCCTTTCCTACGAGCAGTACTTC. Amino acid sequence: CASSSPLLDSALSYEQYF.

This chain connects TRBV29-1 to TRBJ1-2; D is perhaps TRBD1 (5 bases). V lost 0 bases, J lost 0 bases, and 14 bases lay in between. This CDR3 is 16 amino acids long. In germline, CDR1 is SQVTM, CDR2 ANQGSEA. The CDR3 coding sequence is TGCAGCGTTGAAGATTATCGCAGGGCTGCTAACTATGGCTACACCTTC. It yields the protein CSVEDYRRAANYGYTF.

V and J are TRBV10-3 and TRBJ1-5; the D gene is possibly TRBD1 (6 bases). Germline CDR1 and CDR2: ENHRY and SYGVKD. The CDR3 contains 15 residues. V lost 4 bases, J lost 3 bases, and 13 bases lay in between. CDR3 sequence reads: CAISGGQTLNQPQHF. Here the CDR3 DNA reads TGTGCCATCAGTGGGGGACAAACGCTCAATCAGCCCCAGCATTTT.

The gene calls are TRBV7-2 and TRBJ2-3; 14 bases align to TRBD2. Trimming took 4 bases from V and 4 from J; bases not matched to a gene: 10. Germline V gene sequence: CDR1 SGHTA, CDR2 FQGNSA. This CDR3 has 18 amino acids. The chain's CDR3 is CASSWWTSGGRRADTQYF. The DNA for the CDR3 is TGTGCCAGCAGCTGGTGGACTAGCGGGGGGCGGAGGGCAGATACGCAGTATTTT.

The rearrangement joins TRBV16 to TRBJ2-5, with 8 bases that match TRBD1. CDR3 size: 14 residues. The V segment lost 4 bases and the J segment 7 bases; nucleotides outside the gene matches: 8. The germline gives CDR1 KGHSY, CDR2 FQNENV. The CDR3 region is CASSRNTQGGTQYF. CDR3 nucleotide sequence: TGTGCCAGCAGCCGGAACACACAGGGGGGGACCCAGTACTTC.

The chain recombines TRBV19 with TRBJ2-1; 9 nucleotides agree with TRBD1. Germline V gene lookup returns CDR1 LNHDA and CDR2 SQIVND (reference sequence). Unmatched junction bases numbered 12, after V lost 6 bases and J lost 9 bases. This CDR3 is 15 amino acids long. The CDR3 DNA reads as TGTGCCAGTAGACCCACAGGGGGCGGGTTCGCTGAGCAGTTCTTC. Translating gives CASRPTGGGFAEQFF.

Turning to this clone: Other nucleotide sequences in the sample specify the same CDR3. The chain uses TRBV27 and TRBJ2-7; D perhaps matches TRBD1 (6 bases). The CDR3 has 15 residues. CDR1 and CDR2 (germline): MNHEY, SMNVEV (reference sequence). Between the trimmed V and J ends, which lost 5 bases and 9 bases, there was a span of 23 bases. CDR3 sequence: CASSTTLRTGRGQYF. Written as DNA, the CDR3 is TGTGCCAGCAGTACAACCCTACGAACAGGGAGAGGGCAGTACTTC.

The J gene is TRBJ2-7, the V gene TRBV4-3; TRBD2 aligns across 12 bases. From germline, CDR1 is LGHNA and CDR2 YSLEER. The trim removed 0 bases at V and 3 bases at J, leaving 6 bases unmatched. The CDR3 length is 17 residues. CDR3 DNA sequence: TGCGCCAGCAGCCAAGATCCGACTAGCGGGGGCCTCTACGAGCAGTACTTC. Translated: CASSQDPTSGGLYEQYF.

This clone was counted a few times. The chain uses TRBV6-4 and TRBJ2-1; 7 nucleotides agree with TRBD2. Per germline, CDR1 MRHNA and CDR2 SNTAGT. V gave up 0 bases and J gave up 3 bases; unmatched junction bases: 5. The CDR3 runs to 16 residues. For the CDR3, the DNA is TGTGCCAGCAGTGACTCCTCCGGGGAGGGCTACAATGAGCAGTTCTTC. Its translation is CASSDSSGEGYNEQFF.

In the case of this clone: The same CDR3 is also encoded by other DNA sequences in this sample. The CDR3 nucleotides are TGCAGCGTCGGGGGCTCCTACGAGCAGTACTTC. It is translated as CSVGGSYEQYF. The gene calls are TRBV29-1 and TRBJ2-7; TRBD2 is a possible D gene (6 bases). V lost 6 bases and J 0 bases, leaving 6 bases between the germline ends. Germline lookup yields CDR1 SQVTM and CDR2 ANQGSEA. The CDR3 runs to 11 residues.

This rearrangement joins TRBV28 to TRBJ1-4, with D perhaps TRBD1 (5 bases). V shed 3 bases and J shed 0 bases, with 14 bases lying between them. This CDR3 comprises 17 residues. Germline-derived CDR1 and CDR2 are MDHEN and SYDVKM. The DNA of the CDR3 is TGTGCCAGCAGTTTCGACGGGGGGATCGCAACTAATGAAAAACTGTTTTTT. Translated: CASSFDGGIATNEKLFF.

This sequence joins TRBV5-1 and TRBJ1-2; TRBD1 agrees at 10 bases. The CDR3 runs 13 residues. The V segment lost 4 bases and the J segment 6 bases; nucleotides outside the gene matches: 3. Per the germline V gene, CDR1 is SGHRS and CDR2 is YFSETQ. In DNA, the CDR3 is TGCGCCAGCAGCGCAGGACAGGGGGATGGCTACACCTTC. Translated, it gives CASSAGQGDGYTF.

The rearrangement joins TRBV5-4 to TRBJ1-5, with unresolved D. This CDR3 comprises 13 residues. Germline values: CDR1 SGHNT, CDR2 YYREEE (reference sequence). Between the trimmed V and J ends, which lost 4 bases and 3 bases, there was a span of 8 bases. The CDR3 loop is CASSGGYNQPQHF. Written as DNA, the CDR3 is TGTGCCAGCAGCGGAGGGTACAATCAGCCCCAGCATTTT.